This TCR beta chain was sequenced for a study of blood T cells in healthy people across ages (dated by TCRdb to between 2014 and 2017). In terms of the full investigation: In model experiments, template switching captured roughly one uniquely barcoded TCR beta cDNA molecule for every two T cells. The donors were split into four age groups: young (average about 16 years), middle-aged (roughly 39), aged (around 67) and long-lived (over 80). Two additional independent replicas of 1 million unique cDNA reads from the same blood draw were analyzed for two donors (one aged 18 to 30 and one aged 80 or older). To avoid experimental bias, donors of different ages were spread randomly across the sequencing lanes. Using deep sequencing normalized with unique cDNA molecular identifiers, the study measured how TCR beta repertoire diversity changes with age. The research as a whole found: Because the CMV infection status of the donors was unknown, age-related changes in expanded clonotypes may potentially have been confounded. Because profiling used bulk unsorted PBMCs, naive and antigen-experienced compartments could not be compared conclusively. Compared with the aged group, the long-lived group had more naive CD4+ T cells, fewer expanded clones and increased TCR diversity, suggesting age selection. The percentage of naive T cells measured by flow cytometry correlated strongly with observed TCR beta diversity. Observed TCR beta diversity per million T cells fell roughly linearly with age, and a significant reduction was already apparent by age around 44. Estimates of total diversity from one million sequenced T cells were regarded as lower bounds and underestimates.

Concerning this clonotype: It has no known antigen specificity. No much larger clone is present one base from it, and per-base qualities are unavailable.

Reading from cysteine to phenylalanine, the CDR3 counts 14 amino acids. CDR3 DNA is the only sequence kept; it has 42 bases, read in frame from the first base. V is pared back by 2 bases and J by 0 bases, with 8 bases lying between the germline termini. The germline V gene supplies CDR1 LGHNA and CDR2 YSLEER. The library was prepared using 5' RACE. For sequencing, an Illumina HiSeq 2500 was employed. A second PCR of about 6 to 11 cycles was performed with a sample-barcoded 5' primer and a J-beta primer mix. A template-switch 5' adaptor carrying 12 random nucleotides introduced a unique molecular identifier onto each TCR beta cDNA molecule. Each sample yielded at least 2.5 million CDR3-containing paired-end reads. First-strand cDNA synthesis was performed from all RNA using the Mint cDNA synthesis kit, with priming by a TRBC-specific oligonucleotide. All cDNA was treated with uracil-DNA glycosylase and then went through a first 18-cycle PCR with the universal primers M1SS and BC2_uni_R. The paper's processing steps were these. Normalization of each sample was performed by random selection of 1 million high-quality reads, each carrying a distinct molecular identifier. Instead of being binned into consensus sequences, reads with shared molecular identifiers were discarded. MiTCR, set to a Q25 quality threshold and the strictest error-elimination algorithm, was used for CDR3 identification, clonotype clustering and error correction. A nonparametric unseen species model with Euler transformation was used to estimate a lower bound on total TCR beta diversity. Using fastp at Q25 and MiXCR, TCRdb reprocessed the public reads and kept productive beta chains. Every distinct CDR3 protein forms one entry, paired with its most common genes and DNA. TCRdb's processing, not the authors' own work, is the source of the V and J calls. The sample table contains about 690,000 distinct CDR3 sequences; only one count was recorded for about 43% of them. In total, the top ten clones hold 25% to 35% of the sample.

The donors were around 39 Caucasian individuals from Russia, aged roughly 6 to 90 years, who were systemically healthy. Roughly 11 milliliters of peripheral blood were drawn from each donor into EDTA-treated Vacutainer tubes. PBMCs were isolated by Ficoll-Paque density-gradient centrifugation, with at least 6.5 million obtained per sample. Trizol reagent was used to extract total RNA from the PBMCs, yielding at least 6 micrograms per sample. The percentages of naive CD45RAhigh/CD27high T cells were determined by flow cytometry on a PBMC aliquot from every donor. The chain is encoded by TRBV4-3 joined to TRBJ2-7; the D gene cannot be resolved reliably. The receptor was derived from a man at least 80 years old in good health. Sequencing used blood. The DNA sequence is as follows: TGCGCCAGCAGCCAAACTATGAGCTCCTACGAGCAGTACTTC. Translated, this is CASSQTMSSYEQYF.